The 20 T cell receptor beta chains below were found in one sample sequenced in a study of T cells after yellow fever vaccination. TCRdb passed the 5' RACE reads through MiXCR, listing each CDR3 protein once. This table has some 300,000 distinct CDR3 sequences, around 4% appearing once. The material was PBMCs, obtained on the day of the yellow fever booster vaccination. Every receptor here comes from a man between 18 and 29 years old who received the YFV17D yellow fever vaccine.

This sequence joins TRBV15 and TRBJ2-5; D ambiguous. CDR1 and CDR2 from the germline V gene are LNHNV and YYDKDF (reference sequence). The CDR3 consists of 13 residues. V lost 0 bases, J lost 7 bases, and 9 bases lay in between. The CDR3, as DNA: TGTGCCACCAGCAGAGAAATCTTGAGGACCCAGTACTTC. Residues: CATSREILRTQYF.

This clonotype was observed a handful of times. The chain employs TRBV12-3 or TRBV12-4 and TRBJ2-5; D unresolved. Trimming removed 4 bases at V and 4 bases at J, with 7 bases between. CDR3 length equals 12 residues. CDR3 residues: CASSSAVETQYF. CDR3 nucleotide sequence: TGTGCCAGCAGTTCGGCGGTAGAGACCCAGTACTTC.

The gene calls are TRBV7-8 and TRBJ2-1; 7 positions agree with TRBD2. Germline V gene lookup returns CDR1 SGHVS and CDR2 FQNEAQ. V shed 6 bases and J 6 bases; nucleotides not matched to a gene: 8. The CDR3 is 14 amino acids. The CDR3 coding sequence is TGTGCCAGCAGAGGGGCTAGCGGCCTCAATGAGCAGTTCTTC. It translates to CASRGASGLNEQFF.

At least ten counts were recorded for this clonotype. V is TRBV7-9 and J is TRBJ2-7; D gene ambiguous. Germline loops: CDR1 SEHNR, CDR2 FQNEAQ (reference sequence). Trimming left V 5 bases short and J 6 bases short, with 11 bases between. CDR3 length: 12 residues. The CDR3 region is CASSPQSGEQYV. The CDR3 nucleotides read TGTGCCAGCAGCCCCCAGTCAGGCGAGCAGTACGTC.

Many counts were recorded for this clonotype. The CDR3 region is CASSYRGPWNIQYF. CDR3 bases: TGTGCCAGCAGTTATAGGGGCCCCTGGAACATTCAGTACTTC. V usage is TRBV6-5 and J usage is TRBJ2-4, with D possibly TRBD1 on 5 matching bases. The germline gives CDR1 MNHEY, CDR2 SVGAGI. Deletions cut 3 bases from V and 7 bases from J, with 13 bases between. The CDR3 is made up of 14 amino acids.

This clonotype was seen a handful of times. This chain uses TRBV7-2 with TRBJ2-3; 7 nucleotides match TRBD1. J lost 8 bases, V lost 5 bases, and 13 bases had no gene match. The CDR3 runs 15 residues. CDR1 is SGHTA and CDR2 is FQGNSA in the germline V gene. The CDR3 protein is CASSTSPGTVGTQYF. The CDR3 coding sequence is TGTGCCAGCAGCACCTCCCCCGGGACAGTGGGTACGCAGTATTTT.

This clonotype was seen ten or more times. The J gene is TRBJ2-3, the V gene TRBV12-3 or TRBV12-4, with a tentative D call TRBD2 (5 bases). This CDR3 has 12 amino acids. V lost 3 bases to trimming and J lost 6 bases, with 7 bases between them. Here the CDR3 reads CASSFKRDTQYF. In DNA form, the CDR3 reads TGTGCCAGCAGTTTTAAGCGGGATACGCAGTATTTT.

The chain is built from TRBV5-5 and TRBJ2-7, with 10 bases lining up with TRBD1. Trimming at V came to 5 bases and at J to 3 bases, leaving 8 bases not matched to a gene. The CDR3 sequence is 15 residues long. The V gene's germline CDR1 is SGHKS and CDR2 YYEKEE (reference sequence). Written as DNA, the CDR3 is TGTGCCAGCAGACTCGGACAGGGGGGAATCTACGAGCAGTACGTC. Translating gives CASRLGQGGIYEQYV.

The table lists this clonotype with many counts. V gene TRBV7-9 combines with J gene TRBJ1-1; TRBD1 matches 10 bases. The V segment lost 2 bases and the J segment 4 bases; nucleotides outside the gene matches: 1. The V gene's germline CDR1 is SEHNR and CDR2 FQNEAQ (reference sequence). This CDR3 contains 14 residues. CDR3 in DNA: TGTGCCAGCAGCTTAAGACAGGGGGCCACTGAAGCTTTCTTT. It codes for CASSLRQGATEAFF. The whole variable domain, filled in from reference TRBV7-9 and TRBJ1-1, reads DTGVSQNPRHKITKRGQNVTFRCDPISEHNRLYWYRQTLGQGPEFLTYFQNEAQLEKSRLLSDRFSAERPKGSFSTLEIQRTEQGDSAMYLCASSLRQGATEAFFGQGTRLTVV.

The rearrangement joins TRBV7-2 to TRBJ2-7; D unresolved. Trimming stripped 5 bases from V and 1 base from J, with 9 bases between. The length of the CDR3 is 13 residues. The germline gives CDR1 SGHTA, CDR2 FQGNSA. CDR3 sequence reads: CASSAGRSYEQYV. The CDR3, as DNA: TGTGCCAGCAGCGCCGGAAGGTCCTACGAGCAGTACGTC.

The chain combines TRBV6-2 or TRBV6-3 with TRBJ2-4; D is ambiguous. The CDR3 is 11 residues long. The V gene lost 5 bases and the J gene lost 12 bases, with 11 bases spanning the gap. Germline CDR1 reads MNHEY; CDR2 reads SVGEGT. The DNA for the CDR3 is TGTGCCAGCAGTCTCCCCCCGGATCAGTACTTC. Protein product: CASSLPPDQYF.

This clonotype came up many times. CDR3 residues: CSARDGWGTTDTQYF. Written as DNA, the CDR3 is TGCAGTGCTAGAGACGGTTGGGGGACCACAGATACGCAGTATTTT. V gene TRBV20-1 combines with J gene TRBJ2-3, with D perhaps assigned TRBD1 or TRBD2 (5 bases each). Germline values: CDR1 DFQATT, CDR2 SNEGSKA (reference sequence). The V gene lost 0 bases and the J gene lost 2 bases, with 12 bases spanning the gap. The CDR3 contains 15 residues.

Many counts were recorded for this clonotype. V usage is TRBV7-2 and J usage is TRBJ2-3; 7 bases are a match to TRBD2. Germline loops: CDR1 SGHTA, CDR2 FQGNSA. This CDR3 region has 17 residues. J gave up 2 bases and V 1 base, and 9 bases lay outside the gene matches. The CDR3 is CASSLVASGRHTDTQYF. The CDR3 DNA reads TGTGCCAGCAGCTTAGTGGCTAGCGGACGACACACAGATACGCAGTATTTT.

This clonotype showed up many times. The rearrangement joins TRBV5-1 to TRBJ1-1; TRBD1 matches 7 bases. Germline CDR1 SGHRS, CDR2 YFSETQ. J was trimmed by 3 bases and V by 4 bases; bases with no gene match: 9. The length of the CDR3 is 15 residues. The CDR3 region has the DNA TGCGCCAGCAGCGAAAGACAGGGAGCGGACACTGAAGCTTTCTTT. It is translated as CASSERQGADTEAFF.

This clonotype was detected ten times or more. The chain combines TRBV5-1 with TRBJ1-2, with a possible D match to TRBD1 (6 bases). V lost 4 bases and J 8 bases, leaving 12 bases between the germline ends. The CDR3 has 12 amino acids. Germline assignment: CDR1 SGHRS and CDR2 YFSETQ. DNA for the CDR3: TGCGCCAGCAGCGGCGGGGGCGCGGGCTACACCTTC. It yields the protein CASSGGGAGYTF.

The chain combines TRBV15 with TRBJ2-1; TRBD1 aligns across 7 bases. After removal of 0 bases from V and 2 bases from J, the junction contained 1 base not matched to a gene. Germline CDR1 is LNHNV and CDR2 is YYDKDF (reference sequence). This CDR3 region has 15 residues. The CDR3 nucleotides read TGTGCCACCAGCAGAGAGGGACAGCCCTACAATGAGCAGTTCTTC. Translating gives CATSREGQPYNEQFF.

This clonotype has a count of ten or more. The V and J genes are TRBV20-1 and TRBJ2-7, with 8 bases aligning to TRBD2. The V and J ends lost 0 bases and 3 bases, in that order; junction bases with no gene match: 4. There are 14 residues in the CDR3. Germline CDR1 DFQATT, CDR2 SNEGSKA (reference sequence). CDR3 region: CSARDLAGIYEQYV. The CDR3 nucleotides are TGCAGTGCTAGAGATTTAGCGGGGATCTACGAGCAGTACGTC.

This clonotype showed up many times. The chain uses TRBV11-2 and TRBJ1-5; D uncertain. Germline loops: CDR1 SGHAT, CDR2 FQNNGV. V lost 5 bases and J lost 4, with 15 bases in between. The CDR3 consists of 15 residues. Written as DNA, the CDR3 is TGTGCCAGCAGCGCGCTCTCCCCGGGGAATCAGCCCCAGCATTTT. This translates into CASSALSPGNQPQHF.

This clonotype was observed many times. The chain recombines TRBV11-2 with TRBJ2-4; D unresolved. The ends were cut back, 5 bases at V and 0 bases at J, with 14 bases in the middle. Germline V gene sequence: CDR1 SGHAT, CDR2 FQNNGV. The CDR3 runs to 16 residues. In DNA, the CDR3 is TGTGCCAGCAGCCCAATGGCTGGGATAGCCAAAAACATTCAGTACTTC. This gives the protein CASSPMAGIAKNIQYF.

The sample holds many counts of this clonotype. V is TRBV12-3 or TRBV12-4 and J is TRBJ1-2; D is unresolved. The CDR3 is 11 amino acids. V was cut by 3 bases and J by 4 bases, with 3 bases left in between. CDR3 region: CASSFGYGYTF. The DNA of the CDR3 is TGTGCCAGCAGTTTCGGCTATGGCTACACCTTC.